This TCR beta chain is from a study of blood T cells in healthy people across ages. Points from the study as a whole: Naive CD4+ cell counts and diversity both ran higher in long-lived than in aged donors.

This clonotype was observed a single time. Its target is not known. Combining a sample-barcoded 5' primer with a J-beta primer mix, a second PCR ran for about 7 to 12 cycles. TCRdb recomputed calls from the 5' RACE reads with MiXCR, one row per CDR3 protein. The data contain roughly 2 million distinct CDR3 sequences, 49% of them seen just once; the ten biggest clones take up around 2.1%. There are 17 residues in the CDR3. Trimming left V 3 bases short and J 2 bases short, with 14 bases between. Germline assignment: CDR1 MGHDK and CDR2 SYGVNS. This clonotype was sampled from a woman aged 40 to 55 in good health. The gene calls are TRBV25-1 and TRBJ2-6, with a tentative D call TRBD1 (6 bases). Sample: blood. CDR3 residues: CASSDRGFGTGANVLTF. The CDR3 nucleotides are TGTGCCAGCAGTGACAGGGGTTTTGGGACTGGGGCCAACGTCCTGACTTTC.